This T cell receptor beta chain was obtained from a study of blood T cell repertoires in COVID-19. J gave up 2 bases and V 5 bases, and 11 bases lay outside the gene matches. Germline lookup yields CDR1 SEHNR and CDR2 FQNEAQ (reference sequence). CDR3 length: 16 residues. Participants came from fewer than 25 US areas, aged about 18 to 100 years. Which cohort a participant joined came from the clinical history participants gave. In the 2 weeks before study entry, exposed participants met a COVID-19 case, which was PCR-confirmed or clinician-diagnosed. Sequencing used immunoSEQ multiplex PCR; TCRdb keeps in-frame clones, though not all of them. Here the sample spans about 180,000 clones, roughly three quarters being singletons.

This TCR derives from a man between 60 and 75 years old who had been exposed to COVID-19. The V gene is TRBV7-9, the J gene TRBJ2-5, with 7 bases aligning to TRBD1. Sequenced: PBMCs or T cells enriched from blood (not recorded which). CDR3: CASSLTRQGGQETQYF. The CDR3 DNA sequence: TGTGCCAGCAGCCTAACACGACAGGGTGGACAAGAGACCCAGTACTTC.